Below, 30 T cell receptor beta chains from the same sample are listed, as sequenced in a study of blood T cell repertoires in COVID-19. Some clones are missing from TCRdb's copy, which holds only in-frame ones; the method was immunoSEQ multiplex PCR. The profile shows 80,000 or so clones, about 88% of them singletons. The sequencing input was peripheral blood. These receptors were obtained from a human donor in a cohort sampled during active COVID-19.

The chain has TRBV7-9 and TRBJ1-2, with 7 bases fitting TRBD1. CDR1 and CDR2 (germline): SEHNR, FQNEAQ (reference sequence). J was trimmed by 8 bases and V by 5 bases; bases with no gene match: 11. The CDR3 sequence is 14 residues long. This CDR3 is CASSQSDRDGGYTF. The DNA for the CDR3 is TGTGCCAGCAGCCAGTCCGACAGGGACGGGGGCTACACCTTC.

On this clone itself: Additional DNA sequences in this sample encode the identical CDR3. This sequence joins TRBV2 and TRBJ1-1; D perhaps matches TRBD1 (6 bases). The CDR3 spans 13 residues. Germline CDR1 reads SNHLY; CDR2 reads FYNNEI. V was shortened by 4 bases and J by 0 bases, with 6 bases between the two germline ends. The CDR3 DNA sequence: TGTGCCAGCAGTGGACAGGTGAACACTGAAGCTTTCTTT. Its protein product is CASSGQVNTEAFF.

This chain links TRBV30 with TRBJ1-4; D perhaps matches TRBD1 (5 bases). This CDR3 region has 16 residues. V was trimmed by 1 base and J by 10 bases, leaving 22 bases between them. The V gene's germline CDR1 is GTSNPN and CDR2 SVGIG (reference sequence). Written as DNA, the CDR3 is TGTGCCTGGAGTGAGGGGTCAGCTGCTCTAACGGGAAAACTGTTTTTT. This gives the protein CAWSEGSAALTGKLFF.

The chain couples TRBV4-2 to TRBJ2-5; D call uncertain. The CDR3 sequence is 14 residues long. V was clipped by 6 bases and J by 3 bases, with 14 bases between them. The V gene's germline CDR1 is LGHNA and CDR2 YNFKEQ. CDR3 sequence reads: CASSPWIQEETQYF. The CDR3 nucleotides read TGTGCCAGCAGTCCCTGGATTCAGGAAGAGACCCAGTACTTC.

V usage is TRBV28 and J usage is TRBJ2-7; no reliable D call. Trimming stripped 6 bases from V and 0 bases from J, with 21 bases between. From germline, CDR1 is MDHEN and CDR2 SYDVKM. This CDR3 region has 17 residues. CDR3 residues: CASSRTPYVYSSYEQYF. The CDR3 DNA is TGTGCCAGCAGCCGCACTCCATACGTTTATAGCTCCTACGAGCAGTACTTC.

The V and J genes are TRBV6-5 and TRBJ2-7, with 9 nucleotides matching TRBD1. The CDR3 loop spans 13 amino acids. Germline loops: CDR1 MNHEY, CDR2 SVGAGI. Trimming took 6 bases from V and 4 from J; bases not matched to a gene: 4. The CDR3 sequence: CASSGTGWYEQYF. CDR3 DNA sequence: TGTGCCAGCAGCGGGACAGGGTGGTACGAGCAGTACTTC.

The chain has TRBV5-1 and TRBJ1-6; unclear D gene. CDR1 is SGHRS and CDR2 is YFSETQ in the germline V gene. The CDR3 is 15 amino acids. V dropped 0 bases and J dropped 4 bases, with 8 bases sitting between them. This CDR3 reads CASSLGGDYNSPLHF. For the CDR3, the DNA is TGCGCCAGCAGCTTGGGAGGAGATTATAATTCACCCCTCCACTTT.

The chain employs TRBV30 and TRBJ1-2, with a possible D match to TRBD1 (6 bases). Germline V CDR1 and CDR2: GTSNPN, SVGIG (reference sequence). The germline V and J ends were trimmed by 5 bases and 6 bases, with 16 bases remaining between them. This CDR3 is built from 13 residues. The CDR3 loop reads CAWGLGGANGYTF. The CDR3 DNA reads TGTGCCTGGGGTCTAGGGGGGGCGAATGGCTACACCTTC.

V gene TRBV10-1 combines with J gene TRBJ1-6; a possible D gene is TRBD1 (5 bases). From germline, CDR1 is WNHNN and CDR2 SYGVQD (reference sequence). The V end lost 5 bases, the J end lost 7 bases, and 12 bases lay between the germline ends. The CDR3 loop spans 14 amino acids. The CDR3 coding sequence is TGCGCCAGCAGTCCCGATGGGGGGAATTCACCCCTCCACTTT. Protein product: CASSPDGGNSPLHF.

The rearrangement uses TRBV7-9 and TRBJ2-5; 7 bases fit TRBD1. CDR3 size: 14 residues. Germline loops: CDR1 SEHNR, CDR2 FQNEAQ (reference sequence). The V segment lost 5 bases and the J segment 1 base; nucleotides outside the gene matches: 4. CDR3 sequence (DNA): TGTGCCAGCAGCACTCGACAGGGCCAAGAGACCCAGTACTTC. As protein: CASSTRQGQETQYF.

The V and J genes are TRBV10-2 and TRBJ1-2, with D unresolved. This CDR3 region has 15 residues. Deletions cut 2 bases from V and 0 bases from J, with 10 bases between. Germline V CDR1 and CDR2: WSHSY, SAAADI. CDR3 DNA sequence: TGCGCCAGCAGTGAGCGGCAGGCGACTAACTATGGCTACACCTTC. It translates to CASSERQATNYGYTF.

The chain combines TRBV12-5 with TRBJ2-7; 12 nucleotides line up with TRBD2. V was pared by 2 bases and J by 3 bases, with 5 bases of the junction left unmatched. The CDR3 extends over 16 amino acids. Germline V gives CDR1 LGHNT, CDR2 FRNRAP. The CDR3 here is CASGLSSGRADYEQYF. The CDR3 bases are TGTGCTAGTGGTTTGTCTAGCGGGAGGGCTGACTACGAGCAGTACTTC.

The CDR3 protein is CASSYRENTEAFF. The CDR3 nucleotides read TGCGCCAGCAGCTACCGGGAGAACACTGAAGCTTTCTTT. This chain connects TRBV5-1 to TRBJ1-1; no reliable D call. CDR3 length: 13 residues. V shed 3 bases and J shed 1 base, with 7 bases lying between them. Looked up from germline, CDR1 is SGHRS and CDR2 is YFSETQ.

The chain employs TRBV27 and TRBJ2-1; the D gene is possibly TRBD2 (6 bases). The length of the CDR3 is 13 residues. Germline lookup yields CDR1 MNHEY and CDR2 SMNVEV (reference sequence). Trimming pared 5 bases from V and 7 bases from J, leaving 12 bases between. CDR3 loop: CASSLASWNEQFF. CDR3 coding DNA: TGTGCCAGCAGTCTAGCGTCATGGAATGAGCAGTTCTTC.

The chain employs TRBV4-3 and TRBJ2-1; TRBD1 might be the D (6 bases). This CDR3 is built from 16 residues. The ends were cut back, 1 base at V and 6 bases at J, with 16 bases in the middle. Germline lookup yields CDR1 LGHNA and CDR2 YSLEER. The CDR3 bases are TGCGCCAGCAGCCAAGTGGCGGCAGGGGTTGGCAATGAGCAGTTCTTC. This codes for CASSQVAAGVGNEQFF.

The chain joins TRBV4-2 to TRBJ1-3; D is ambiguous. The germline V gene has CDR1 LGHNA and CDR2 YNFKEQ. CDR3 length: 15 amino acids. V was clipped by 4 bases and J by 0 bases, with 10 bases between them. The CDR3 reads CASSPGESSGNTIYF. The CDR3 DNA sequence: TGTGCCAGCAGCCCCGGGGAGAGCTCTGGAAACACCATATATTTT.

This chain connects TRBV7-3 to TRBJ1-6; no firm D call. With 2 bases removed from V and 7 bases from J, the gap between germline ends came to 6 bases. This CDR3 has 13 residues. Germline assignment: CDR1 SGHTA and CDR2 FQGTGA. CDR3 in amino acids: CASSLGLNSPLHF. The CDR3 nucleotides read TGTGCCAGCAGCTTAGGGCTGAATTCACCCCTCCACTTT.

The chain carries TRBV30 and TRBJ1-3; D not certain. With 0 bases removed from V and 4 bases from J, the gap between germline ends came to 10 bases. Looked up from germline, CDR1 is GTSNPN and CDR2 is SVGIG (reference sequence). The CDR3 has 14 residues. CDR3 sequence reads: CAWSVGVSGNTIYF. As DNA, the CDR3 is TGTGCCTGGAGTGTCGGGGTGTCGGGAAACACCATATATTTT.

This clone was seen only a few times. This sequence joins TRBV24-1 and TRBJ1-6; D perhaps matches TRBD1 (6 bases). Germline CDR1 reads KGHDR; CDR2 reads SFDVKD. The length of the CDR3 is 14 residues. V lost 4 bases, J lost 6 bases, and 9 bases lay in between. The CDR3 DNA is TGTGCCACCAGTGAGTCAGGGGTTAATTCACCCCTCCACTTT. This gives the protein CATSESGVNSPLHF.

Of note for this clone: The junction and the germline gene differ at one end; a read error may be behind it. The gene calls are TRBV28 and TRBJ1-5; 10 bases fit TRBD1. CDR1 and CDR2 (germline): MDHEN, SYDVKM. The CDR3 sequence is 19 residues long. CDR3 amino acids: CASSYNRDRGTYSNQPQHF. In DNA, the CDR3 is TGTGCCAGTAGTTACAACCGGGACAGGGGAACGTATAGCAATCAGCCCCAGCATTTT.

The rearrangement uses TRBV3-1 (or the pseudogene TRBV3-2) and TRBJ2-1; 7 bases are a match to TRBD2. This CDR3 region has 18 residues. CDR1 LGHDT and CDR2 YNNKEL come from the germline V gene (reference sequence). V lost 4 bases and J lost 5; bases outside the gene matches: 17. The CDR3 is CASSPGGTPVKKDNEQFF. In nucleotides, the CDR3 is TGTGCCAGCAGCCCCGGGGGGACCCCCGTGAAAAAAGACAATGAGCAGTTCTTC.

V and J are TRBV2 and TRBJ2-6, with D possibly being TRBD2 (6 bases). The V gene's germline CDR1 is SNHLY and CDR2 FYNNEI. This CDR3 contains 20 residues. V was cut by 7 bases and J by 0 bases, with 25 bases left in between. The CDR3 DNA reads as TGTGCCAGCACTTTCGATCCCGGGACTCCTGGTTACTCTGGGGCCAACGTCCTGACTTTC. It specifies CASTFDPGTPGYSGANVLTF.

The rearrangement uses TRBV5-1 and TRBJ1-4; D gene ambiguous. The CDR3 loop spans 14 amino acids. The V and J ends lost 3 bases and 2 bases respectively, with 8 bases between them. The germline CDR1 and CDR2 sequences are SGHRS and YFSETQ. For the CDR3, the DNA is TGCGCCAGCAGCTCCCGGAGCACTAATGAAAAACTGTTTTTT. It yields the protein CASSSRSTNEKLFF.

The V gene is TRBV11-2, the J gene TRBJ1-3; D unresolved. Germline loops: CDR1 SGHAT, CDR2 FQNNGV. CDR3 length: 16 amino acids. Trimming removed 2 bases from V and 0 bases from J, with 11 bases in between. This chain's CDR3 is CASSLSSAGSGNTIYF. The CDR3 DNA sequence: TGTGCCAGCAGCTTATCGTCTGCCGGCTCTGGAAACACCATATATTTT.

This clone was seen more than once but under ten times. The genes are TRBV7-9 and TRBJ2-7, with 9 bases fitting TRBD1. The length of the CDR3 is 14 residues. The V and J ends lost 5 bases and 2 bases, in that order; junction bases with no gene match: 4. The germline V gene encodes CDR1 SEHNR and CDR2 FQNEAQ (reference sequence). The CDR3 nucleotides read TGTGCCAGCAGCCGGGGACAGGGTACCTACGAGCAGTACTTC. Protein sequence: CASSRGQGTYEQYF.

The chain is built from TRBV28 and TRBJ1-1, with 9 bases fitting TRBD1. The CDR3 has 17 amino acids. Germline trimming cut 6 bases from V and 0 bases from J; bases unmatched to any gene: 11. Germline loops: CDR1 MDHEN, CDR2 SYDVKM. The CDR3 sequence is CASRRDTGGLMNTEAFF. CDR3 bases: TGTGCCAGCAGGCGTGACACAGGGGGCCTTATGAACACTGAAGCTTTCTTT. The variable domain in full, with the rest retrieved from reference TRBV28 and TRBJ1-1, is DVKVTQSSRYLVKRTGEKVFLECVQDMDHENMFWYRQDPGLGLRLIYFSYDVKMKEKGDIPEGYSVSREKKERFSLILESASTNQTSMYLCASRRDTGGLMNTEAFFGQGTRLTVV.

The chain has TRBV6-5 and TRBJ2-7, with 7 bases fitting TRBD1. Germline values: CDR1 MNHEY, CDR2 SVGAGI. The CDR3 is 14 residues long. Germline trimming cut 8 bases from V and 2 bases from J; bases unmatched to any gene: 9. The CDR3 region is CASRLDRAPYEQYF. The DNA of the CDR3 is TGTGCCAGCCGCCTTGACAGGGCCCCCTACGAGCAGTACTTC.

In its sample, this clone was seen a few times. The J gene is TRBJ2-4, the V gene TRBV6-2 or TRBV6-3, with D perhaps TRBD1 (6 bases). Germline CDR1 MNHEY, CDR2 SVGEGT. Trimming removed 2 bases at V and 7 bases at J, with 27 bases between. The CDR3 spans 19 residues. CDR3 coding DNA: TGTGCCAGCAGTTACACGGGAAATCGGTACCGGGACATACGGAACATTCAGTACTTC. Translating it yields CASSYTGNRYRDIRNIQYF.

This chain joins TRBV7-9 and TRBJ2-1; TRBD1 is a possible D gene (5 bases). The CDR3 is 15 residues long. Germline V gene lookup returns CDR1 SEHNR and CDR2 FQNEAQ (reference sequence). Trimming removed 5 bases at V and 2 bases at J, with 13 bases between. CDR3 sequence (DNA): TGTGCCAGCAGCATCCCCCAGGGAACCTACAATGAGCAGTTCTTC. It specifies CASSIPQGTYNEQFF.

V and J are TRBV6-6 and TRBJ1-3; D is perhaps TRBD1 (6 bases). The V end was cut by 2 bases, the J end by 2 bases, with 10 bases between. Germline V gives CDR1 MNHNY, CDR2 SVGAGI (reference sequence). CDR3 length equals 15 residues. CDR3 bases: TGTGCCAGCAGTTACGCAGACAGGACTGGAAACACCATATATTTT. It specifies CASSYADRTGNTIYF.